These 20 T cell receptor beta chains share one sample of origin, sequenced in a study of blood T cell repertoires in COVID-19. Using immunoSEQ multiplex PCR, the repertoire was profiled, and TCRdb retains in-frame clones only, with some absent. The table shows roughly 160,000 clones, with over 75% occurring only once. The sequenced sample consisted of PBMCs or T cells enriched from blood (not recorded which). The receptors were gathered from a man aged 45 to 65 who had recovered from COVID-19.

This clone was recorded once. This sequence joins TRBV5-1 and TRBJ1-6; no reliable D call. V lost 0 bases and J lost 13, with 14 bases in between. This CDR3 is 14 amino acids long. Germline CDR1 reads SGHRS; CDR2 reads YFSETQ. Here the CDR3 DNA reads TGCGCCAGCAGCTTGGAGGTCGAAAGCGGGCCCCTCCACTTT. Protein sequence: CASSLEVESGPLHF. Drawing the rest from reference TRBV5-1 and TRBJ1-6, the complete variable domain is KAGVTQTPRYLIKTRGQQVTLSCSPISGHRSVSWYQQTPGQGLQFLFEYFSETQRNKGNFPGRFSGRQFSNSRSEMNVSTLELGDSALYLCASSLEVESGPLHFGNGTRLTVT.

The gene calls are TRBV7-3 and TRBJ1-1, with TRBD1 matching over 10 bases. This CDR3 has 14 residues. J was trimmed by 6 bases and V by 6 bases; bases with no gene match: 7. Germline V CDR1 and CDR2: SGHTA, FQGTGA. This chain's CDR3 is CASSLTGGWAEAFF. CDR3 nucleotide sequence: TGTGCCAGCAGTTTGACAGGGGGCTGGGCTGAAGCTTTCTTT.

This chain links TRBV7-6 with TRBJ2-1; 11 positions match TRBD2. The V gene's germline CDR1 is SGHVS and CDR2 FNYEAQ. The V gene end was trimmed by 5 bases and the J gene end by 2 bases; junction bases not matched to a gene: 14. This CDR3 region has 19 residues. For the CDR3, the DNA is TGTGCCAGCAGCCTTATACCTAGCGGGAGGACTCCGGCCTACAATGAGCAGTTCTTC. Its translation is CASSLIPSGRTPAYNEQFF.

The chain is built from TRBV7-3 and TRBJ2-5; 9 positions agree with TRBD2. CDR1 is SGHTA and CDR2 is FQGTGA in the germline V gene. After removal of 1 base from V and 2 bases from J, the junction contained 5 bases not matched to a gene. CDR3 length equals 16 residues. The CDR3, as DNA: TGTGCCAGCAGCTTAAATAGCGGGGGCCTACAAGAGACCCAGTACTTC. It encodes CASSLNSGGLQETQYF.

The chain recombines TRBV7-3 with TRBJ1-1; no firm D call. Trimming pared 2 bases from V and 3 bases from J, leaving 10 bases between. This CDR3 has 14 amino acids. Germline CDR1 reads SGHTA; CDR2 reads FQGTGA. CDR3 protein: CASSLDSWDTEAFF. The CDR3 DNA is TGTGCCAGCAGCTTAGATAGCTGGGACACTGAAGCTTTCTTT.

The chain has TRBV19 and TRBJ1-3; no clear D. V was cut by 5 bases and J by 0 bases, with 17 bases left in between. This CDR3 comprises 17 residues. Germline loops: CDR1 LNHDA, CDR2 SQIVND (reference sequence). CDR3 residues: CASSPTRSRSSGNTIYF. As DNA, the CDR3 is TGTGCCAGTAGTCCCACCCGGTCTCGGAGCTCTGGAAACACCATATATTTT. Filled out from reference TRBV19 and TRBJ1-3, the complete variable domain reads DGGITQSPKYLFRKEGQNVTLSCEQNLNHDAMYWYRQDPGQGLRLIYYSQIVNDFQKGDIAEGYSVSREKKESFPLTVTSAQKNPTAFYLCASSPTRSRSSGNTIYFGEGSWLTVV.

V and J are TRBV5-6 and TRBJ1-1, with TRBD1 matching 7 bases. V lost 4 bases to trimming and J lost 0 bases; unmatched junction nucleotides: 3. The CDR3 is made up of 14 amino acids. Germline loops: CDR1 SGHDT, CDR2 YYEEEE. The CDR3 DNA reads TGTGCCAGCAGCGTCAGGGGGATGAACACTGAAGCTTTCTTT. It is translated as CASSVRGMNTEAFF.

The gene calls are TRBV5-1 and TRBJ1-1; D not resolved. In germline, CDR1 is SGHRS, CDR2 YFSETQ. V dropped 4 bases and J dropped 4 bases, with 11 bases sitting between them. The CDR3 loop spans 13 amino acids. The chain's CDR3 is CASSEYSGTEAFF. The CDR3 DNA reads as TGCGCCAGCAGCGAATACTCGGGCACTGAAGCTTTCTTT.

V and J are TRBV27 and TRBJ2-5, with 7 bases matching TRBD1. From germline, CDR1 is MNHEY and CDR2 SMNVEV (reference sequence). This CDR3 has 14 amino acids. V was clipped by 6 bases and J by 4 bases; unmatched bases: 8. DNA for the CDR3: TGTGCCAGCAGAGGGACAGAGGTGCGAGAGACCCAGTACTTC. It translates to CASRGTEVRETQYF.

The rearrangement uses TRBV15 and TRBJ2-5; D remains ambiguous. The CDR3 contains 14 residues. With 1 base removed from V and 4 bases from J, the gap between germline ends came to 10 bases. Germline assignment: CDR1 LNHNV and CDR2 YYDKDF (reference sequence). CDR3 in DNA: TGTGCCACCAGCAGAGGCCCTTCAGGAGAGACCCAGTACTTC. Encoded protein: CATSRGPSGETQYF.

This rearrangement joins TRBV7-2 to TRBJ2-2; D is possibly TRBD2 (5 bases). The CDR3 loop spans 17 amino acids. CDR1 and CDR2 from the germline V gene are SGHTA and FQGNSA. V was clipped by 0 bases and J by 7 bases, with 18 bases between them. Here the CDR3 reads CASSLALVGLGGGELFF. In nucleotides, the CDR3 is TGTGCCAGCAGCTTAGCGTTAGTTGGGCTAGGAGGCGGGGAGCTGTTTTTT.

The chain has TRBV28 and TRBJ1-4, with D perhaps TRBD1 (6 bases). Trimming stripped 8 bases from V and 7 bases from J, with 20 bases between. CDR3 length: 15 amino acids. From germline, CDR1 is MDHEN and CDR2 SYDVKM. The CDR3 sequence is CASASQGGPREKLFF. The CDR3 DNA reads as TGTGCCAGCGCCTCCCAAGGGGGACCCCGTGAAAAACTGTTTTTT.

The rearrangement uses TRBV6-4 and TRBJ1-6, with D tentatively TRBD1 (6 bases). The CDR3 has 15 residues. Germline CDR1 is MRHNA and CDR2 is SNTAGT. V was cut by 3 bases and J by 8 bases, with 14 bases left in between. The CDR3 loop reads CASSDEGRGDSPLHF. DNA for the CDR3: TGTGCCAGCAGTGATGAAGGCAGGGGAGATTCACCCCTCCACTTT.

The rearrangement joins TRBV5-1 to TRBJ2-5; 12 nucleotides line up with TRBD1. Germline-derived CDR1 and CDR2 are SGHRS and YFSETQ. Trimming took 1 base from V and 5 from J; bases not matched to a gene: 6. The CDR3 is 16 residues long. The CDR3, as DNA: TGCGCCAGCAGCTTGAGGGGACAGGGGGCCTGGGAGACCCAGTACTTC. Its translation is CASSLRGQGAWETQYF.

The genes are TRBV5-1 and TRBJ2-2; D is possibly TRBD1 (6 bases). Trimming removed 1 base from V and 4 bases from J, with 14 bases in between. Germline values: CDR1 SGHRS, CDR2 YFSETQ. The CDR3 covers 16 residues. CDR3 amino acids: CASSLLGQDSTGELFF. The DNA of the CDR3 is TGCGCCAGCAGCTTGTTGGGGCAGGACAGCACCGGGGAGCTGTTTTTT.

V and J are TRBV29-1 and TRBJ1-1, with 7 bases matching TRBD1. The CDR3 totals 13 residues. CDR1 and CDR2 from the germline V gene are SQVTM and ANQGSEA. The junction had 9 bases not matched to a gene; V was cut back by 7 bases and J by 4 bases. The CDR3 spells CSATGVRGTEAFF. The CDR3 DNA reads as TGCAGCGCTACAGGGGTTCGTGGCACTGAAGCTTTCTTT.

This clone was found once. The rearrangement joins TRBV9 to TRBJ1-6; tentative D call: TRBD1 (5 bases). Per the germline V gene, CDR1 is SGDLS and CDR2 is YYNGEE. V was shortened by 0 bases and J by 2 bases, with 15 bases between the two germline ends. The CDR3 is 18 residues long. CDR3 in amino acids: CASSVEGRAPTYNSPLHF. CDR3 bases: TGTGCCAGCAGCGTAGAAGGCAGGGCCCCCACCTATAATTCACCCCTCCACTTT.

The table lists this clone with a count of one. This chain joins TRBV10-3 and TRBJ2-2, with D unclear. V lost 5 bases and J 6 bases, leaving 13 bases between the germline ends. The CDR3 is 14 residues long. From germline, CDR1 is ENHRY and CDR2 SYGVKD. CDR3 amino acids: CAISTLATAGELFF. CDR3 bases: TGTGCCATCAGTACCCTCGCTACAGCCGGGGAGCTGTTTTTT.

This chain connects TRBV7-9 to TRBJ1-2; 8 nucleotides match TRBD1. The CDR3 runs 15 residues. Trimming cost V 5 bases and J 6 bases; bases outside gene matches: 11. Germline CDR1 SEHNR, CDR2 FQNEAQ (reference sequence). The CDR3 region has the DNA TGTGCCAGCAGCGAAAGGGGACAGGATGCGGATGGCTACACCTTC. Its translation: CASSERGQDADGYTF. The full variable domain, completed using reference TRBV7-9 and TRBJ1-2, is DTGVSQNPRHKITKRGQNVTFRCDPISEHNRLYWYRQTLGQGPEFLTYFQNEAQLEKSRLLSDRFSAERPKGSFSTLEIQRTEQGDSAMYLCASSERGQDADGYTFGSGTRLTVV.

V is TRBV30 and J is TRBJ1-5, with 7 nucleotides matching TRBD1. The CDR3 sequence is 13 residues long. From germline, CDR1 is GTSNPN and CDR2 SVGIG (reference sequence). V trimming: 5 bases; J trimming: 6 bases; junction bases outside the gene matches: 7. The CDR3 loop reads CAWGRQGSQPQHF. Written as DNA, the CDR3 is TGTGCCTGGGGCAGACAGGGTTCTCAGCCCCAGCATTTT.